This T cell receptor (beta chain) was recovered during a study of identical twins. Regarding the study as a whole: Among beta out-of-frame sequences, excess sharing between twins appeared weaker.

About this clonotype itself: Its antigen is unidentified.

In TCRdb, the 5' RACE reads were re-called with MiXCR into one record per CDR3 protein. The top ten hold 3.5% to 5% of the sample, which has around 250,000 distinct CDR3 sequences, about an eighth seen once. The V segment lost 2 bases and the J segment 12 bases; nucleotides outside the gene matches: 11. Per germline, CDR1 SGHTA and CDR2 FQGNSA. This CDR3 is built from 14 residues. The same sample was also used in a study of yellow fever vaccine responses in identical twins.

V usage is TRBV7-2 and J usage is TRBJ2-7, with 9 bases identical to TRBD1. Material for sequencing was memory (CD45RO+) T cells sorted from blood. The origin of this receptor is a woman between 18 and 29 years old in good health. The CDR3 spells CASSLIATGGTRYF. CDR3 sequence (DNA): TGTGCCAGCAGCTTAATTGCGACAGGGGGAACGCGGTACTTC.